Listed here are 21 T cell receptor beta chains from one sample, sequenced in a study of cytomegalovirus exposure and HLA in healthy donors. Researchers ran the PCR with 60 Vbeta and 13 Jbeta primers. Only in-frame clones appear in the TCRdb table, and some are missing; sequencing was by immunoSEQ multiplex PCR. The table shows 99,000 or so clones, with around 73% occurring only once. Sequenced sample: PBMCs. These TCRs come from a woman aged 40 to 50 in good health and CMV-seronegative.

This rearrangement joins TRBV28 to TRBJ2-5, with a possible D match to TRBD2 (6 bases). The CDR3 totals 13 residues. CDR1 is MDHEN, CDR2 SYDVKM, per germline. Trimming took off 7 bases at V and 11 bases at J, with 20 bases between the two ends. The CDR3 loop is CASNAGPTMEQYF. The CDR3 nucleotides are TGTGCCAGCAATGCGGGACCAACAATGGAGCAGTACTTC.

The chain uses TRBV19 and TRBJ1-1, with 7 bases identical to TRBD1. The CDR3 has 11 amino acids. After removal of 5 bases from V and 10 bases from J, the junction contained 4 bases not matched to a gene. The germline V gene has CDR1 LNHDA and CDR2 SQIVND (reference sequence). CDR3: CASSLRTGAFF. For the CDR3, the DNA is TGTGCCAGTAGTCTCCGGACAGGAGCTTTCTTT.

CDR3 protein: CSVDGLAGGPGYEQYF. DNA of the CDR3: TGCAGCGTGGACGGGCTAGCGGGAGGGCCGGGCTACGAGCAGTACTTC. The gene calls are TRBV29-1 and TRBJ2-7; 12 bases map to TRBD2. Looked up from germline, CDR1 is SQVTM and CDR2 is ANQGSEA. This CDR3 is 16 amino acids long. Unmatched junction bases numbered 12, after V lost 6 bases and J lost 3 bases.

The rearrangement uses TRBV27 and TRBJ1-2, with TRBD1 as a possible D gene (6 bases). Trimming cost V 2 bases and J 6 bases, with 10 bases left between them. The CDR3 has 13 residues. Germline V gene lookup returns CDR1 MNHEY and CDR2 SMNVEV (reference sequence). CDR3 sequence: CASSLLGHDGYTF. The CDR3, as DNA: TGTGCCAGCAGTTTACTGGGACACGATGGCTACACCTTC.

The V call is TRBV7-8, the J call TRBJ1-1, with D maybe TRBD1 (6 bases). The V gene lost 5 bases and the J gene lost 1 base, with 14 bases spanning the gap. The V gene's germline CDR1 is SGHVS and CDR2 FQNEAQ. The CDR3 runs to 15 residues. The CDR3 spells CASSQLQGANTEAFF. CDR3 coding DNA: TGTGCCAGCAGCCAGCTACAGGGAGCGAACACTGAAGCTTTCTTT.

The chain is built from TRBV11-3 and TRBJ1-1; the D gene is possibly TRBD1 (5 bases). With 0 bases removed from V and 1 base from J, the gap between germline ends came to 12 bases. This CDR3 is 16 amino acids long. Per germline, CDR1 SGHNT and CDR2 YENEEA. Here the CDR3 reads CASSLDSWQGNTEAFF. Here the CDR3 DNA reads TGTGCCAGCAGCTTAGATAGTTGGCAGGGGAACACTGAAGCTTTCTTT. Supplemented by reference TRBV11-3 and TRBJ1-1, the full variable domain reads EAGVVQSPRYKIIEKKQPVAFWCNPISGHNTLYWYLQNLGQGPELLIRYENEEAVDDSQLPKDRFSAERLKGVDSTLKIQPAELGDSAVYLCASSLDSWQGNTEAFFGQGTRLTVV.

The chain couples TRBV30 to TRBJ1-6; weak D call: TRBD1 (5 bases). Germline V gene lookup returns CDR1 GTSNPN and CDR2 SVGIG (reference sequence). V gave up 4 bases and J gave up 9 bases, with 10 bases separating them. The CDR3 is 12 residues long. DNA of the CDR3: TGTGCCTGGACAGGGTCGGGTTCACCCCTCCACTTT. Translating it yields CAWTGSGSPLHF.

In this sample, this clone turned up once. The chain uses TRBV19 and TRBJ1-4; D possibly corresponds to TRBD1 (6 bases). The germline V gene encodes CDR1 LNHDA and CDR2 SQIVND (reference sequence). The CDR3 runs 13 residues. V lost 4 bases, J lost 10 bases, and 13 bases lay in between. CDR3 loop: CASSRDNIGKLFF. The CDR3 region has the DNA TGTGCCAGTAGTAGGGACAACATCGGAAAACTGTTTTTT.

This clone was seen only once. The same CDR3 can be traced to other DNA sequences in this sample. V gene TRBV29-1 combines with J gene TRBJ1-1; 9 positions match TRBD1. This CDR3 comprises 12 residues. V lost 6 bases, J lost 5 bases, and 4 bases stayed unmatched. Germline V CDR1 and CDR2: SQVTM, ANQGSEA. Here the CDR3 DNA reads TGCAGCGTGGGACAGGGAAGGACTGAAGCTTTCTTT. Its protein product is CSVGQGRTEAFF.

The V and J genes are TRBV5-1 and TRBJ2-4; maybe TRBD1 (6 bases). The CDR3 consists of 13 residues. Germline V lookup: CDR1 SGHRS, CDR2 YFSETQ. Deletions cut 2 bases from V and 8 bases from J, with 11 bases between. The CDR3 bases are TGCGCCAGCAGCTTTTCAGGGGCGGACATTCAGTACTTC. This sequence encodes CASSFSGADIQYF.

The chain uses TRBV5-5 and TRBJ1-5; D is ambiguous. Germline V gives CDR1 SGHKS, CDR2 YYEKEE (reference sequence). This CDR3 has 16 residues. V was cut by 0 bases and J by 0 bases, with 10 bases left in between. CDR3 protein: CASSLEPRTSNQPQHF. The CDR3 bases are TGTGCCAGCAGCTTGGAGCCCCGAACTAGCAATCAGCCCCAGCATTTT.

This rearrangement joins TRBV7-9 to TRBJ1-1; possible D gene TRBD1, 5 bases. Germline V gene lookup returns CDR1 SEHNR and CDR2 FQNEAQ (reference sequence). Trimming cost V 3 bases and J 5 bases, with 10 bases left between them. The CDR3 loop spans 13 amino acids. The CDR3 sequence: CASSFDQGTEAFF. Written as DNA, the CDR3 is TGTGCCAGCAGCTTCGACCAGGGTACTGAAGCTTTCTTT. The variable domain in full, completed from reference TRBV7-9 and TRBJ1-1, reads DTGVSQNPRHKITKRGQNVTFRCDPISEHNRLYWYRQTLGQGPEFLTYFQNEAQLEKSRLLSDRFSAERPKGSFSTLEIQRTEQGDSAMYLCASSFDQGTEAFFGQGTRLTVV.

This chain joins TRBV5-8 and TRBJ2-5, with D perhaps TRBD1 (5 bases). V was shortened by 6 bases and J by 1 base, with 13 bases between the two germline ends. The length of the CDR3 is 14 residues. Germline V gene sequence: CDR1 SGHTS, CDR2 YDEGEE. CDR3 nucleotides: TGTGCCAGCACCATCGGACACTTCCAAGAGACCCAGTACTTC. It translates to CASTIGHFQETQYF.

V usage is TRBV28 and J usage is TRBJ1-1, with D tentatively TRBD1 (5 bases). The CDR3 extends over 16 amino acids. Between the trimmed V and J ends, which lost 7 bases and 5 bases, there was a span of 23 bases. CDR1 and CDR2 from the germline V gene are MDHEN and SYDVKM. The CDR3 loop reads CASTSFVGVKGTEAFF. The CDR3 coding sequence is TGTGCCAGCACCTCCTTCGTTGGTGTCAAGGGGACTGAAGCTTTCTTT. Combining the CDR3 with reference TRBV28 and TRBJ1-1 gives the whole variable domain DVKVTQSSRYLVKRTGEKVFLECVQDMDHENMFWYRQDPGLGLRLIYFSYDVKMKEKGDIPEGYSVSREKKERFSLILESASTNQTSMYLCASTSFVGVKGTEAFFGQGTRLTVV.

This rearrangement joins TRBV20-1 to TRBJ2-5; D call uncertain. The J call may be wrong; the DNA end is better matched by TRBJ2-7. The CDR3 is 11 amino acids. Germline V gives CDR1 DFQATT, CDR2 SNEGSKA (reference sequence). The CDR3 DNA follows: TGCAGTGCTGCCAGCGCTCTCGAGCAGTACTTC. This gives the protein CSAASALEQYF.

This chain connects TRBV9 to TRBJ1-2, with unresolved D. V was cut by 0 bases and J by 4 bases, with 13 bases left in between. Looked up from germline, CDR1 is SGDLS and CDR2 is YYNGEE. The CDR3 runs to 15 residues. CDR3 sequence: CASSVALNAVYGYTF. The CDR3 DNA reads TGTGCCAGCAGCGTAGCTCTAAATGCGGTCTATGGCTACACCTTC. The full variable domain, in which reference TRBV9 and TRBJ1-2 provide the parts outside the CDR3, is DSGVTQTPKHLITATGQRVTLRCSPRSGDLSVYWYQQSLDQGLQFLIQYYNGEERAKGNILERFSAQQFPDLHSELNLSSLELGDSALYFCASSVALNAVYGYTFGSGTRLTVV.

J is TRBJ2-5 and V is TRBV13, with 9 bases fitting TRBD2. The CDR3 consists of 15 residues. V shed 3 bases and J 5 bases; nucleotides not matched to a gene: 7. From germline, CDR1 is PRHDT and CDR2 FYEKMQ (reference sequence). The CDR3 spells CASSLGGLAWETQYF. The CDR3 bases are TGTGCCAGCAGCTTGGGGGGACTAGCTTGGGAGACCCAGTACTTC.

This chain joins TRBV28 and TRBJ2-3; TRBD2 aligns across 13 bases. The trim removed 6 bases at V and 2 bases at J, leaving 8 bases unmatched. The CDR3 is 17 amino acids. Germline CDR1 reads MDHEN; CDR2 reads SYDVKM. CDR3 coding DNA: TGTGCCAGCAGCGAACTAGCGGGAGGGGCATACACAGATACGCAGTATTTT. It is translated as CASSELAGGAYTDTQYF. The entire variable domain, with the rest obtained from reference TRBV28 and TRBJ2-3, is as follows: DVKVTQSSRYLVKRTGEKVFLECVQDMDHENMFWYRQDPGLGLRLIYFSYDVKMKEKGDIPEGYSVSREKKERFSLILESASTNQTSMYLCASSELAGGAYTDTQYFGPGTRLTVL.

The V call is TRBV21-1, the J call TRBJ1-5; the table's TRBD1 call for D was not verified on the DNA. TRBV21-1 is termed a pseudogene. The CDR3 runs to 13 residues. DNA of the CDR3: TGTGCCAGCGAGGTACAGGTAGGACAGCCCCAGCATTTT. Translation: CASEVQVGQPQHF.

The table lists this clone with a count of one. Other DNA sequences in this specimen translate into the identical CDR3. J is TRBJ2-1 and V is TRBV6-4; 7 bases line up with TRBD2. Germline V gene sequence: CDR1 MRHNA, CDR2 SNTAGT. The length of the CDR3 is 15 residues. The ends lost 0 bases at V and 1 base at J; junction bases unmatched: 0. CDR3 sequence (DNA): TGTGCCAGCAGTGACTCTAGCGGGTCCTACAATGAGCAGTTCTTC. Amino acids: CASSDSSGSYNEQFF.

CDR3: CASSSGTVSYEQYF. The CDR3 DNA follows: TGTGCCAGCAGTTCCGGGACAGTCTCCTACGAGCAGTACTTC. This chain joins TRBV28 and TRBJ2-7; TRBD1 matches 7 bases. The CDR3 sequence is 14 residues long. Trimming at V came to 4 bases and at J to 0 bases, leaving 3 bases not matched to a gene. Germline V gene sequence: CDR1 MDHEN, CDR2 SYDVKM.